These 21 T cell receptor beta chains were sequenced from one sample in a study of blood T cell repertoires in COVID-19 (TCRdb year 2020). The library relied on the immunoSEQ multiplex PCR assay. TCRdb retrieved this table from immuneACCESS and kept in-frame rearrangements only. Not all clones are present; in checked studies, unresolved V genes account for under half, and no reason is known for the remainder. The sample has more than 95,000 clones on record, 85% to 90% of them singletons. Around 6.3% of the sample rests with the top ten. Material for sequencing was peripheral blood. The source of these receptors is a man at least 80 years old with active or convalescent COVID-19.

The J gene is TRBJ1-5, the V gene TRBV19; D might be TRBD1 (5 bases). Trimming pared 10 bases from V and 2 bases from J, leaving 21 bases between. CDR1 is LNHDA, CDR2 SQIVND, per germline (reference sequence). This CDR3 comprises 16 residues. DNA for the CDR3: TGTGCCAAACGGATCACGACCTGGGGGGGCAATCAGCCCCAGCATTTT. Protein product: CAKRITTWGGNQPQHF.

The rearrangement uses TRBV7-2 and TRBJ1-2, with 9 nucleotides matching TRBD1. CDR3 size: 15 residues. The trim removed 4 bases at V and 4 bases at J, leaving 7 bases unmatched. CDR1 is SGHTA and CDR2 is FQGNSA in the germline V gene. The CDR3: CASSSYRGRAYGYTF. The CDR3 nucleotides read TGTGCCAGCAGCTCCTACAGGGGGCGCGCCTATGGCTACACCTTC.

The CDR3 here is CASSPTSDNYYNEQFF. The CDR3 DNA reads TGTGCCAGCTCGCCGACTAGCGATAACTACTACAATGAGCAGTTCTTC. The chain recombines TRBV18 with TRBJ2-1; the match to TRBD2 covers 8 bases. This CDR3 comprises 16 residues. Trimming removed 6 bases from V and 3 bases from J; junction bases left unmatched: 10. Germline CDR1 is KGHSH and CDR2 is LQKENI.

V is TRBV5-1 and J is TRBJ1-4, with D possibly being TRBD1 (5 bases). The germline gives CDR1 SGHRS, CDR2 YFSETQ. Trimming left V 4 bases short and J 8 bases short, with 15 bases between. The CDR3 sequence is 14 residues long. The CDR3 is CASSRGGVEEKLFF. The DNA for the CDR3 is TGCGCCAGCAGCCGGGGGGGTGTTGAGGAAAAACTGTTTTTT.

This clone is a singleton in its sample. The chain joins TRBV7-2 to TRBJ2-3, with TRBD2 matching 10 bases. CDR3 length equals 17 residues. Germline CDR1 and CDR2: SGHTA and FQGNSA. Trimming at V came to 5 bases and at J to 4 bases, leaving 12 bases not matched to a gene. CDR3 sequence (DNA): TGTGCCAGCAGCCCCCGGCTAGCGGGAGTTAGGGCAGATACGCAGTATTTT. This encodes CASSPRLAGVRADTQYF.

J is TRBJ2-5 and V is TRBV7-6, with a tentative D call TRBD2 (5 bases). V shed 5 bases and J shed 2 bases, with 12 bases lying between them. Per the germline V gene, CDR1 is SGHVS and CDR2 is FNYEAQ. This CDR3 contains 14 residues. DNA for the CDR3: TGTGCCAGCAGCCGGGAAAGAACTCAAGAGACCCAGTACTTC. This gives the protein CASSRERTQETQYF.

This clone was counted a single time. V gene TRBV5-4 combines with J gene TRBJ2-5, with 8 nucleotides matching TRBD2. Germline lookup yields CDR1 SGHNT and CDR2 YYREEE (reference sequence). This CDR3 region has 13 residues. The J segment lost 5 bases and the V segment lost 0 bases, leaving 0 bases of the junction unmatched. CDR3 amino acids: CASSLASGETQYF. Written as DNA, the CDR3 is TGTGCCAGCAGCTTGGCTAGCGGGGAGACCCAGTACTTC.

The rearrangement joins TRBV20-1 to TRBJ1-4; D uncertain. The germline V gene encodes CDR1 DFQATT and CDR2 SNEGSKA (reference sequence). Trimming left V 4 bases short and J 8 bases short, with 8 bases between. The CDR3 runs to 11 residues. The DNA for the CDR3 is TGCAGTGCTAAGGTGGGCGAAAAACTGTTTTTT. Amino acids: CSAKVGEKLFF.

V gene TRBV7-2 combines with J gene TRBJ2-1; D is unclear. The CDR3 runs 15 residues. The germline V gene has CDR1 SGHTA and CDR2 FQGNSA. V was pared by 5 bases and J by 4 bases, with 15 bases between. In nucleotides, the CDR3 is TGTGCCAGCAGCCCCAAGTCGAGCAAATACAATGAGCAGTTCTTC. It specifies CASSPKSSKYNEQFF.

On this clone: Other DNA sequences within the sample encode an identical CDR3. This chain uses TRBV5-1 with TRBJ2-7; 9 nucleotides line up with TRBD1. Trimming at V came to 5 bases and at J to 0 bases, leaving 6 bases not matched to a gene. Germline V CDR1 and CDR2: SGHRS, YFSETQ. The CDR3 totals 15 residues. CDR3 sequence reads: CASRHRDRASYEQYF. The CDR3 nucleotides are TGCGCCAGCAGACACCGGGACAGGGCCTCCTACGAGCAGTACTTC.

The rearrangement links TRBV18 to TRBJ2-7; a weak D match, TRBD2 (5 bases). The CDR3 is 17 residues long. Germline V gene data show CDR1 as KGHSH and CDR2 as LQKENI. With 3 bases removed from V and 1 base from J, the gap between germline ends came to 19 bases. The CDR3: CASSPAVLGDRSYEQYF. In nucleotides, the CDR3 is TGTGCCAGCTCACCCGCCGTATTGGGAGATCGGTCCTACGAGCAGTACTTC.

The V and J genes are TRBV7-3 and TRBJ1-1; D gene ambiguous. The CDR3 consists of 13 residues. CDR1 is SGHTA, CDR2 FQGTGA, per germline. Trimming shortened V by 6 bases and J by 5 bases, and 13 bases separated the two germline ends. Here the CDR3 DNA reads TGTGCCAGCAGTCGCTGGGAGGGTACTGAAGCTTTCTTT. As protein: CASSRWEGTEAFF. The full variable domain, rest sourced from reference TRBV7-3 and TRBJ1-1, is GAGVSQTPSNKVTEKGKYVELRCDPISGHTALYWYRQSLGQGPEFLIYFQGTGAADDSGLPNDRFFAVRPEGSVSTLKIQRTERGDSAVYLCASSRWEGTEAFFGQGTRLTVV.

The chain recombines TRBV4-2 with TRBJ2-1; 9 positions match TRBD2. The CDR3 consists of 14 residues. The germline V gene has CDR1 LGHNA and CDR2 YNFKEQ. Trimming at V came to 3 bases and at J to 6 bases, leaving 3 bases not matched to a gene. The CDR3 DNA follows: TGTGCCAGCAGCCAGGTGACTAGCGGCAATGAGCAGTTCTTC. Its translation is CASSQVTSGNEQFF.

The CDR3, as DNA: TGTGCCAGCAGCTTAATCTCCCTCGGCGAGCAGTACTTC. This sequence encodes CASSLISLGEQYF. The chain combines TRBV7-2 with TRBJ2-7; D not resolved. Germline CDR1 reads SGHTA; CDR2 reads FQGNSA. The CDR3 has 13 residues. Trimming removed 2 bases from V and 6 bases from J, with 11 bases in between.

This clone occurred many times. V is TRBV6-5 and J is TRBJ1-1, with 7 positions matching TRBD1. V lost 2 bases, J lost 0 bases, and 3 bases stayed unmatched. Germline lookup yields CDR1 MNHEY and CDR2 SVGAGI. CDR3 length: 15 residues. The CDR3, as DNA: TGTGCCAGCAGTTACGGGGACAGCATGAACACTGAAGCTTTCTTT. Translating gives CASSYGDSMNTEAFF.

The chain uses TRBV3-1 (or the pseudogene TRBV3-2) and TRBJ1-4; D gene unclear. The CDR3 runs 15 residues. The germline V gene has CDR1 LGHDT and CDR2 YNNKEL (reference sequence). Between the trimmed V and J ends, which lost 0 bases and 4 bases, there was a span of 9 bases. CDR3: CASSQEAVYNEKLFF. The CDR3 DNA follows: TGTGCCAGCAGCCAAGAGGCAGTTTATAATGAAAAACTGTTTTTT.

The chain combines TRBV28 with TRBJ1-5; tentatively, D is TRBD1 (6 bases). Germline V gene sequence: CDR1 MDHEN, CDR2 SYDVKM. The CDR3 spans 15 residues. V shed 1 base and J shed 9 bases, with 16 bases lying between them. CDR3 in amino acids: CASSLLEGGGWPQHF. The CDR3 coding sequence is TGTGCCAGCAGTTTATTAGAGGGGGGAGGGTGGCCCCAGCATTTT.

The chain carries TRBV29-1 and TRBJ1-2, with D possibly being TRBD1 (6 bases). The CDR3 length is 13 residues. The germline gives CDR1 SQVTM, CDR2 ANQGSEA. V was trimmed by 6 bases and J by 1 base, leaving 12 bases between them. CDR3 sequence (DNA): TGCAGCGTGACGGGACAAGTTAACTATGGCTACACCTTC. It translates to CSVTGQVNYGYTF.

The rearrangement joins TRBV30 to TRBJ1-5, with 10 bases that match TRBD1. J gave up 7 bases and V 2 bases, and 2 bases lay outside the gene matches. The CDR3 is made up of 13 amino acids. Germline V gene data show CDR1 as GTSNPN and CDR2 as SVGIG (reference sequence). The CDR3 sequence: CAWSRQGAQPQHF. For the CDR3, the DNA is TGTGCCTGGAGTCGACAGGGGGCCCAGCCCCAGCATTTT.

The rearrangement uses TRBV20-1 and TRBJ1-4; D is uncertain. Germline V CDR1 and CDR2: DFQATT, SNEGSKA (reference sequence). The CDR3 runs to 12 residues. Trimming shortened V by 3 bases and J by 8 bases, and 10 bases separated the two germline ends. CDR3 in DNA: TGCAGTGCTAGTAATAGCCAGGAAAAACTGTTTTTT. It specifies CSASNSQEKLFF.

The V and J genes are TRBV7-3 and TRBJ1-6; D unresolved. Per germline, CDR1 SGHTA and CDR2 FQGTGA. CDR3 length: 13 residues. The V end was cut by 2 bases, the J end by 9 bases, with 8 bases between. This CDR3 reads CASSLGGGSPLHF. The CDR3 DNA sequence: TGTGCCAGCAGCTTAGGCGGAGGTTCACCCCTCCACTTT.